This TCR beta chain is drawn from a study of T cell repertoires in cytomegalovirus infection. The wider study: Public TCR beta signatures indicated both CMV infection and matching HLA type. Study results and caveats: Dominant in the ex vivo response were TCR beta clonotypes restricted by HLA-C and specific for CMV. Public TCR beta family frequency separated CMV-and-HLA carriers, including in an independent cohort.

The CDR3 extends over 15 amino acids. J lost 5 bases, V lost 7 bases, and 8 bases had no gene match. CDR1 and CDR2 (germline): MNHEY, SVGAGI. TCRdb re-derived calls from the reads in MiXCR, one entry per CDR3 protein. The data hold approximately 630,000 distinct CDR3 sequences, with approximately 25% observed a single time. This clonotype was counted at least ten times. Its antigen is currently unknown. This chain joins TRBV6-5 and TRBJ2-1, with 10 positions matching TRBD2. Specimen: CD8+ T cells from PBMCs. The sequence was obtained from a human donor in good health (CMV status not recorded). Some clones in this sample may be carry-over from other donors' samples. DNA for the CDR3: TGTGCCAGCAATCCCAGCGGGGGGGGAAACAATGAGCAGTTCTTC. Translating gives CASNPSGGGNNEQFF.